The 20 T cell receptor beta chains presented below share a single source sample, sequenced in a study of blood T cell repertoires in COVID-19. Profiling relied on immunoSEQ multiplex PCR, and the TCRdb table lists in-frame clones only, not all of them. The sample lists 40,000 to 50,000 clones, about 86% occurring once. The specimen sequenced was peripheral blood. These receptors were obtained from an elderly woman with acute or convalescent COVID-19.

The rearrangement joins TRBV19 to TRBJ2-1; 14 nucleotides agree with TRBD2. V shed 6 bases, J shed 1 base, and the junction held 14 bases outside the gene matches. CDR3 length: 20 residues. The V gene's germline CDR1 is LNHDA and CDR2 SQIVND (reference sequence). Here the CDR3 reads CASSLQAGLAGANSYNEQFF. In nucleotides, the CDR3 is TGTGCCAGTAGCCTTCAAGCGGGACTAGCGGGGGCCAATTCCTACAATGAGCAGTTCTTC.

This chain joins TRBV20-1 and TRBJ2-3; possible D gene TRBD1, 5 bases. This CDR3 comprises 14 residues. The V and J ends lost 3 bases and 0 bases respectively, with 10 bases between them. The germline CDR1 and CDR2 sequences are DFQATT and SNEGSKA (reference sequence). The CDR3 region is CSASLDTSTDTQYF. The DNA of the CDR3 is TGCAGTGCTAGTCTGGACACCAGCACAGATACGCAGTATTTT.

The chain uses TRBV2 and TRBJ1-1; tentatively, D is TRBD1 (5 bases). Germline V lookup: CDR1 SNHLY, CDR2 FYNNEI. CDR3 length: 16 amino acids. V lost 3 bases to trimming and J lost 3 bases, with 17 bases between them. The DNA of the CDR3 is TGTGCCAGCAGTGACGTAGAAGGCAGGGCGGACACTGAAGCTTTCTTT. This sequence encodes CASSDVEGRADTEAFF. Complete variable domain (other parts from reference TRBV2 and TRBJ1-1): EPEVTQTPSHQVTQMGQEVILRCVPISNHLYFYWYRQILGQKVEFLVSFYNNEISEKSEIFDDQFSVERPDGSNFTLKIRSTKLEDSAMYFCASSDVEGRADTEAFFGQGTRLTVV.

CDR3 sequence reads: CASSSDRRYEQYF. DNA of the CDR3: TGTGCCAGCAGCTCGGACAGGAGATACGAGCAGTACTTC. The gene calls are TRBV5-5 and TRBJ2-7; 7 bases align to TRBD1. V lost 3 bases and J lost 4; bases outside the gene matches: 4. Germline V gene data show CDR1 as SGHKS and CDR2 as YYEKEE (reference sequence). The CDR3 has 13 amino acids. Supplemented by reference TRBV5-5 and TRBJ2-7, the full variable domain reads DAGVTQSPTHLIKTRGQQVTLRCSPISGHKSVSWYQQVLGQGPQFIFQYYEKEERGRGNFPDRFSARQFPNYSSELNVNALLLGDSALYLCASSSDRRYEQYFGPGTRLTVT.

The chain combines TRBV7-8 with TRBJ2-1; possibly TRBD1 for D (6 bases). This CDR3 comprises 14 residues. Germline CDR1 SGHVS, CDR2 FQNEAQ. Trimming stripped 5 bases from V and 6 bases from J, with 14 bases between. In DNA form, the CDR3 reads TGTGCCAGCAGCCCCCGGGACAACGGCAATGAGCAGTTCTTC. It yields the protein CASSPRDNGNEQFF.

The V call is TRBV3-1 (or the pseudogene TRBV3-2), the J call TRBJ1-2; 7 positions match TRBD1. The CDR3 covers 16 residues. Germline assignment: CDR1 LGHDT and CDR2 YNNKEL (reference sequence). Trimming cost V 0 bases and J 5 bases; bases outside gene matches: 9. CDR3 in amino acids: CASSQDRGADSYGYTF. CDR3 DNA: TGTGCCAGCAGCCAAGACAGGGGGGCGGACTCGTATGGCTACACCTTC.

This chain links TRBV6-6 with TRBJ1-1; the D is unclear. CDR1 is MNHNY, CDR2 SVGAGI, per germline (reference sequence). The CDR3 contains 13 residues. V lost 8 bases and J 1 base, leaving 11 bases between the germline ends. The CDR3 protein is CASAVEGNTEAFF. DNA of the CDR3: TGTGCCAGCGCCGTAGAGGGGAACACTGAAGCTTTCTTT.

This chain links TRBV5-6 with TRBJ1-2; D gene unclear. CDR1 SGHDT and CDR2 YYEEEE come from the germline V gene. Trimming stripped 2 bases from V and 2 bases from J, with 7 bases between. This CDR3 comprises 13 residues. CDR3 sequence (DNA): TGTGCCAGCAGCTTCCCGGGAAACTATGGCTACACCTTC. Its protein product is CASSFPGNYGYTF. Based on the CDR3 plus reference TRBV5-6 and TRBJ1-2, the full variable domain is DAGVTQSPTHLIKTRGQQVTLRCSPKSGHDTVSWYQQALGQGPQFIFQYYEEEERQRGNFPDRFSGHQFPNYSSELNVNALLLGDSALYLCASSFPGNYGYTFGSGTRLTVV.

This clone was seen once. This sequence joins TRBV7-3 and TRBJ2-1; perhaps TRBD1 as D (6 bases). V lost 6 bases to trimming and J lost 4 bases, with 10 bases between them. The germline V gene has CDR1 SGHTA and CDR2 FQGTGA. The CDR3 has 13 residues. The CDR3 loop reads CASSGGPYNEQFF. The CDR3 DNA reads TGTGCCAGCAGTGGGGGCCCATACAATGAGCAGTTCTTC.

The chain has TRBV6-5 and TRBJ1-5; 9 positions agree with TRBD1. This CDR3 has 15 residues. Trimming removed 7 bases from V and 3 bases from J; junction bases left unmatched: 7. Germline CDR1 MNHEY, CDR2 SVGAGI. In DNA, the CDR3 is TGTGCCAGCATGCCGGGACAGGGTACCAATCAGCCCCAGCATTTT. It yields the protein CASMPGQGTNQPQHF.

In DNA, the CDR3 is TGCGCCAGCAGCTTTTCGGGAGACTATGGCTACACCTTC. This translates into CASSFSGDYGYTF. This chain uses TRBV5-1 with TRBJ1-2; D gene uncertain. From germline, CDR1 is SGHRS and CDR2 YFSETQ. Deletions cut 2 bases from V and 3 bases from J, with 8 bases between. The CDR3 extends over 13 amino acids. The variable domain in full, with the rest retrieved from reference TRBV5-1 and TRBJ1-2, is KAGVTQTPRYLIKTRGQQVTLSCSPISGHRSVSWYQQTPGQGLQFLFEYFSETQRNKGNFPGRFSGRQFSNSRSEMNVSTLELGDSALYLCASSFSGDYGYTFGSGTRLTVV.

V gene TRBV7-9 combines with J gene TRBJ1-6; D remains unclear. Trimming stripped 6 bases from V and 6 bases from J, with 12 bases between. The length of the CDR3 is 14 residues. The germline V gene has CDR1 SEHNR and CDR2 FQNEAQ (reference sequence). CDR3 sequence: CASSHSDFNSPLHF. The CDR3, as DNA: TGTGCCAGCAGTCATAGCGATTTTAATTCACCCCTCCACTTT.

This chain links TRBV7-6 with TRBJ2-2; TRBD2 matches 8 bases. The CDR3 is 15 amino acids. The ends lost 4 bases at V and 5 bases at J; junction bases unmatched: 6. The germline CDR1 and CDR2 sequences are SGHVS and FNYEAQ. CDR3 sequence: CASSSPGLGTGELFF. CDR3 DNA: TGTGCCAGCAGCTCCCCGGGACTAGGGACCGGGGAGCTGTTTTTT.

The rearrangement links TRBV7-8 to TRBJ2-5; D gene ambiguous. Trimming removed 0 bases from V and 5 bases from J, with 10 bases in between. The germline CDR1 and CDR2 sequences are SGHVS and FQNEAQ. The CDR3 has 14 residues. This chain's CDR3 is CASSLALPTETQYF. CDR3 bases: TGTGCCAGCAGCTTAGCACTGCCTACGGAGACCCAGTACTTC. The complete variable domain, with remaining parts taken from reference TRBV7-8 and TRBJ2-5, reads GAGVSQSPRYKVAKRGQDVALRCDPISGHVSLFWYQQALGQGPEFLTYFQNEAQLDKSGLPSDRFFAERPEGSVSTLKIQRTQQEDSAVYLCASSLALPTETQYFGPGTRLLVL.

The chain uses TRBV18 and TRBJ1-5, with 7 bases aligning to TRBD1. V shed 6 bases, J shed 7 bases, and the junction held 12 bases outside the gene matches. The CDR3 sequence is 15 residues long. The germline gives CDR1 KGHSH, CDR2 LQKENI. The CDR3 nucleotides read TGTGCCAGCTCGGGGAAACAGGGGACGGAACAGCCCCAGCATTTT. This encodes CASSGKQGTEQPQHF.

The chain employs TRBV3-1 (or the pseudogene TRBV3-2) and TRBJ2-2, with 9 bases fitting TRBD1. CDR1 and CDR2 from the germline V gene are LGHDT and YNNKEL (reference sequence). The J segment lost 5 bases and the V segment lost 3 bases, leaving 4 bases of the junction unmatched. The length of the CDR3 is 15 residues. The CDR3 DNA sequence: TGTGCCAGCAGCCAGGGGACAGGGCCAACCGGGGAGCTGTTTTTT. The encoded protein is CASSQGTGPTGELFF.

This clone was counted between two and nine times. Other DNA sequences of this sample code for an identical CDR3. The chain couples TRBV5-6 to TRBJ1-3, with D maybe TRBD1 (5 bases). V was cut by 3 bases and J by 4 bases, with 17 bases left in between. From germline, CDR1 is SGHDT and CDR2 YYEEEE. This CDR3 has 16 amino acids. The CDR3 loop is CASSSGGGGRGNTIYF. Written as DNA, the CDR3 is TGTGCCAGCAGCTCCGGCGGGGGTGGGCGCGGAAACACCATATATTTT.

This chain uses TRBV19 with TRBJ2-7, with D tentatively TRBD2 (5 bases). Per germline, CDR1 LNHDA and CDR2 SQIVND (reference sequence). This CDR3 region has 14 residues. V lost 3 bases to trimming and J lost 3 bases, with 12 bases between them. The CDR3 DNA is TGTGCCAGTAGTATTGATGAGAGCGGCTACGAGCAGTACTTC. Translating gives CASSIDESGYEQYF. The full variable domain, rest sourced from reference TRBV19 and TRBJ2-7, is DGGITQSPKYLFRKEGQNVTLSCEQNLNHDAMYWYRQDPGQGLRLIYYSQIVNDFQKGDIAEGYSVSREKKESFPLTVTSAQKNPTAFYLCASSIDESGYEQYFGPGTRLTVT.

V is TRBV2 and J is TRBJ2-7; 7 bases map to TRBD1. V lost 8 bases, J lost 1 base, and 2 bases stayed unmatched. CDR3 size: 12 residues. Germline-derived CDR1 and CDR2 are SNHLY and FYNNEI. Here the CDR3 reads CASQGQSYEQYF. Written as DNA, the CDR3 is TGTGCCAGCCAGGGACAGTCCTACGAGCAGTACTTC.

Points on this clone: One end of the junction is discordant with germline, which a read error may explain. The chain carries TRBV7-7 and TRBJ2-3; 16 bases agree with TRBD2. The CDR3 sequence is 16 residues long. CDR1 SSHAT and CDR2 FNYEAQ come from the germline V gene (reference sequence). CDR3 region: CASSSGLAGGQDTQYF. CDR3 in DNA: TGTGCTAGCAGCTCGGGACTAGCGGGGGGGCAAGATACGCAGTATTTT.